Detailed here is one T cell receptor beta chain. This entry comes from a study of blood T cell repertoires in COVID-19. The protocol was immunoSEQ multiplex PCR, while the TCRdb copy is restricted to in-frame clones and leaves out a portion. The data contain some 300,000 clones, just under 90% of them singletons. Trimming shortened V by 0 bases and J by 5 bases, and 7 bases separated the two germline ends. The V gene's germline CDR1 is MGHRA and CDR2 YSYEKL. This CDR3 contains 14 residues. The receptor was derived from a woman between 50 and 59 years old with COVID-19, enrolled during active disease. Input material: peripheral blood. The rearrangement uses TRBV4-1 and TRBJ2-2; TRBD2 is a possible D gene (5 bases). Here the CDR3 reads CASSQEKRTGELFF. The CDR3 DNA reads as TGCGCCAGCAGCCAAGAGAAGCGGACCGGGGAGCTGTTTTTT.